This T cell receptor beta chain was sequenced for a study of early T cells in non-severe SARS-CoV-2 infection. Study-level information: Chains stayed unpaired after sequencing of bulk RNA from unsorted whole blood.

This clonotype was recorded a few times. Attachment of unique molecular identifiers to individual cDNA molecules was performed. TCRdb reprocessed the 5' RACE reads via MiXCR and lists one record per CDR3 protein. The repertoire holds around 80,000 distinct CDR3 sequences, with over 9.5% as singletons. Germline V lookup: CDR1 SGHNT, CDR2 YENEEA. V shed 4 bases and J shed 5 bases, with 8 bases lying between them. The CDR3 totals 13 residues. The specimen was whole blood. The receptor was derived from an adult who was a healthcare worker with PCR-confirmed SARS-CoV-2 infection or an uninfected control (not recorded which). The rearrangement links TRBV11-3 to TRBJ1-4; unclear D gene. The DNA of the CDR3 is TGTGCCAGCAGCTCGAGCCAGAATGAAAAACTGTTTTTT. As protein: CASSSSQNEKLFF.